This section outlines one T cell receptor beta chain sequence together with its context. Its target is unknown. TCRB transcripts that were expressed got sequenced, as all of the isolated RNA had been reverse transcribed. The assay was immunoSEQ multiplex PCR, and TCRdb's table has in-frame clones only and misses some. The data hold about 270,000 clones, with approximately 15% observed a single time. The source of the sample is a study of beta chain features in type 1 diabetes. Germline V gene data show CDR1 as GTSNPN and CDR2 as SVGIG (reference sequence). The CDR3 consists of 14 residues. J was trimmed by 4 bases and V by 1 base; bases with no gene match: 2. The study, taken as a whole, reports: Shortening of TCRB CDR3s, moderate but significant, appeared in all four CD4+ subsets of Type 1 diabetes patients.

Purity exceeding 95% was reached by all sorted populations. The chain uses TRBV30 and TRBJ2-1; 9 bases agree with TRBD2. Material: naive CD4+ T cells from blood. This TCR derives from a young man with type 1 diabetes. This chain's CDR3 is CAWSALAGYNEQFF. CDR3 DNA sequence: TGTGCCTGGAGTGCACTAGCGGGTTACAATGAGCAGTTCTTC.